Presented here are 27 T cell receptor beta chains from one specimen sequenced in a study of cytomegalovirus exposure and HLA in healthy donors. The study ran its PCR with 60 Vbeta and 13 Jbeta primers. Generated by immunoSEQ multiplex PCR, the TCRdb table keeps only in-frame clones and is missing some. The repertoire holds around 170,000 clones, about 81% seen once, with more than 1.5% in the top ten. Sequences were obtained from PBMCs. The receptors shown here come from a middle-aged man in good health and CMV-seronegative.

V and J are TRBV5-5 and TRBJ1-1, with TRBD1 matching 9 bases. The junction had 13 bases not matched to a gene; V was cut back by 4 bases and J by 9 bases. The CDR3 sequence is 15 residues long. Germline lookup yields CDR1 SGHKS and CDR2 YYEKEE (reference sequence). DNA for the CDR3: TGTGCCAGCAGCGCTACAGGGGGCCGAGGGGGAAAAGCTTTCTTT. Translation: CASSATGGRGGKAFF.

The rearrangement uses TRBV10-3 and TRBJ1-4; D possibly corresponds to TRBD1 (5 bases). Germline V CDR1 and CDR2: ENHRY, SYGVKD. Trimming stripped 5 bases from V and 0 bases from J, with 10 bases between. This CDR3 comprises 15 residues. The CDR3 here is CAISRGGATNEKLFF. The CDR3 DNA sequence: TGTGCCATCAGTCGGGGGGGTGCAACTAATGAAAAACTGTTTTTT.

The CDR3: CASSPGTAYTEAFF. Here the CDR3 DNA reads TGTGCCAGCAGCCCGGGGACAGCTTACACTGAAGCTTTCTTT. V usage is TRBV13 and J usage is TRBJ1-1, with TRBD1 matching over 7 bases. There are 14 residues in the CDR3. The ends lost 5 bases at V and 3 bases at J; junction bases unmatched: 6. Germline values: CDR1 PRHDT, CDR2 FYEKMQ (reference sequence).

The chain has TRBV5-6 and TRBJ2-7, with 12 nucleotides matching TRBD2. J gave up 0 bases and V 4 bases, and 8 bases lay outside the gene matches. This CDR3 comprises 17 residues. The V gene's germline CDR1 is SGHDT and CDR2 YYEEEE. The CDR3 region is CASSPLTSGGSSYEQYF. CDR3 coding DNA: TGTGCCAGCAGCCCTCTCACTAGCGGGGGGAGCTCCTACGAGCAGTACTTC. The complete variable domain, with remaining parts taken from reference TRBV5-6 and TRBJ2-7, reads DAGVTQSPTHLIKTRGQQVTLRCSPKSGHDTVSWYQQALGQGPQFIFQYYEEEERQRGNFPDRFSGHQFPNYSSELNVNALLLGDSALYLCASSPLTSGGSSYEQYFGPGTRLTVT.

This clone was detected once. This sample includes further DNA sequences coding for the same CDR3. J is TRBJ2-4 and V is TRBV27; TRBD1 might be the D (5 bases). CDR1 MNHEY and CDR2 SMNVEV come from the germline V gene (reference sequence). The CDR3 covers 15 residues. The ends were cut back, 5 bases at V and 0 bases at J, with 11 bases in the middle. This chain's CDR3 is CASSSRALAKNIQYF. CDR3 in DNA: TGTGCCAGCAGTAGCAGGGCTCTAGCCAAAAACATTCAGTACTTC.

V and J are TRBV6-5 and TRBJ1-3; D uncertain. The V and J ends lost 2 bases and 0 bases respectively, with 11 bases between them. The CDR3 extends over 16 amino acids. From germline, CDR1 is MNHEY and CDR2 SVGAGI. CDR3 in amino acids: CASSYGRGASGNTIYF. The CDR3 DNA reads TGTGCCAGCAGTTACGGGCGGGGAGCCTCTGGAAACACCATATATTTT.

The chain is built from TRBV4-2 and TRBJ2-3, with 10 bases that match TRBD2. V trimming: 1 base; J trimming: 1 base; junction bases outside the gene matches: 5. The germline V gene has CDR1 LGHNA and CDR2 YNFKEQ. CDR3 length equals 17 residues. The CDR3 DNA follows: TGTGCCAGCAGCCAAGTACAGCGGGGGGGCGGCACAGATACGCAGTATTTT. Translated, it gives CASSQVQRGGGTDTQYF.

The V call is TRBV5-6, the J call TRBJ2-3; TRBD2 matches at 12 bases. V was pared by 0 bases and J by 5 bases, with 4 bases of the junction left unmatched. Germline assignment: CDR1 SGHDT and CDR2 YYEEEE. The CDR3 has 16 residues. The CDR3 spells CASSLGLAGVGDTQYF. The CDR3 nucleotides read TGTGCCAGCAGCTTGGGACTAGCGGGAGTCGGAGATACGCAGTATTTT.

The V gene is TRBV19, the J gene TRBJ1-5; 8 nucleotides agree with TRBD1. The CDR3 sequence is 16 residues long. V was pared by 5 bases and J by 0 bases, with 6 bases of the junction left unmatched. CDR1 and CDR2 (germline): LNHDA, SQIVND (reference sequence). The CDR3 coding sequence is TGTGCCAGTAGTCCAGGGGGCAGTATTAGCAATCAGCCCCAGCATTTT. It is translated as CASSPGGSISNQPQHF.

The chain couples TRBV13 to TRBJ2-7; D may be TRBD1 (6 bases). CDR3 length: 15 residues. Germline CDR1 and CDR2: PRHDT and FYEKMQ (reference sequence). Trimming left V 0 bases short and J 4 bases short, with 13 bases between. The CDR3 region has the DNA TGTGCCAGCAGCTTAGGGGGGGCAGGTTATTACGAGCAGTACTTC. It codes for CASSLGGAGYYEQYF.

The chain joins TRBV7-9 to TRBJ2-7; D possibly corresponds to TRBD2 (5 bases). The CDR3 covers 16 residues. Germline values: CDR1 SEHNR, CDR2 FQNEAQ (reference sequence). Trimming pared 1 base from V and 0 bases from J, leaving 13 bases between. The DNA of the CDR3 is TGTGCCAGCAGCTTAGTTCTTACGGGAAGCTCCTACGAGCAGTACTTC. This sequence encodes CASSLVLTGSSYEQYF.

The chain carries TRBV18 and TRBJ2-7, with D possibly matching TRBD1 (6 bases). V lost 4 bases, J lost 5 bases, and 12 bases lay in between. This CDR3 contains 13 residues. CDR1 is KGHSH and CDR2 is LQKENI in the germline V gene. CDR3 coding DNA: TGTGCCAGCTCACGGGACACCCGGAACGAGCAGTACTTC. It yields the protein CASSRDTRNEQYF.

The chain joins TRBV7-9 to TRBJ2-7, with D perhaps TRBD2 (6 bases). Trimming left V 2 bases short and J 7 bases short, with 15 bases between. This CDR3 has 14 residues. Germline loops: CDR1 SEHNR, CDR2 FQNEAQ (reference sequence). The CDR3 bases are TGTGCCAGCAGCTTATCGGGACTGGGTGGGGAGCAGTACTTC. Amino acids: CASSLSGLGGEQYF.

This chain links TRBV15 with TRBJ2-5, with 12 bases fitting TRBD2. V lost 5 bases and J lost 2; bases outside the gene matches: 3. The CDR3 length is 15 residues. Germline values: CDR1 LNHNV, CDR2 YYDKDF (reference sequence). CDR3 sequence: CATSGLAGRQETQYF. DNA of the CDR3: TGTGCCACCAGCGGACTAGCGGGAAGACAAGAGACCCAGTACTTC.

CDR3 amino acids: CASSQSRTGHEQYF. Here the CDR3 DNA reads TGTGCCAGCAGCCAATCAAGGACAGGGCACGAGCAGTACTTC. This sequence joins TRBV16 and TRBJ2-7, with 8 bases fitting TRBD1. The CDR3 totals 14 residues. The germline CDR1 and CDR2 sequences are KGHSY and FQNENV. V was pared by 0 bases and J by 5 bases, with 3 bases of the junction left unmatched.

V and J are TRBV10-3 and TRBJ2-1; 9 nucleotides match TRBD1. Per the germline V gene, CDR1 is ENHRY and CDR2 is SYGVKD. This CDR3 is built from 15 residues. Trimming at V came to 4 bases and at J to 5 bases, leaving 6 bases not matched to a gene. The CDR3 DNA reads TGTGCCATCAGTGGGGGGACAGGGCTTGACAATGAGCAGTTCTTC. This translates into CAISGGTGLDNEQFF.

As DNA, the CDR3 is TGTGCCAGCAGTGAAGTTGGGGGGGCAACGAACACTGAAGCTTTCTTT. It codes for CASSEVGGATNTEAFF. This chain links TRBV6-1 with TRBJ1-1, with TRBD1 as a possible D gene (6 bases). Per germline, CDR1 MNHNS and CDR2 SASEGT. This CDR3 is 16 amino acids long. Trimming took 1 base from V and 1 from J, leaving 13 bases between them.

This chain connects TRBV6-1 to TRBJ2-3; 10 nucleotides align to TRBD2. The CDR3 runs 15 residues. With 5 bases clipped from V and 3 bases from J, the junction kept 5 bases outside the gene matches. Germline V gene data show CDR1 as MNHNS and CDR2 as SASEGT. The CDR3 DNA is TGTGCCAGCAGTCTAGCGGGAGTGGGAACAGATACGCAGTATTTT. Amino acids: CASSLAGVGTDTQYF.

This CDR3 reads CASTPRGRVVYEQYF. The CDR3 bases are TGTGCCAGCACCCCAAGGGGGCGGGTCGTTTACGAGCAGTACTTC. The chain uses TRBV7-2 and TRBJ2-7, with 7 bases identical to TRBD1. This CDR3 is built from 15 residues. Germline trimming cut 7 bases from V and 4 bases from J; bases unmatched to any gene: 13. From germline, CDR1 is SGHTA and CDR2 FQGNSA.

This clone was seen only a few times. Written as DNA, the CDR3 is TGCGCCAGCACAAGGGGGGGAGATGAGCAGTTCTTC. Protein product: CASTRGGDEQFF. The gene calls are TRBV5-1 and TRBJ2-1, with a possible D match to TRBD2 (7 bases). V was clipped by 6 bases and J by 8 bases, with 12 bases between them. Germline-derived CDR1 and CDR2 are SGHRS and YFSETQ. The CDR3 is made up of 12 amino acids. The entire variable domain, with the rest obtained from reference TRBV5-1 and TRBJ2-1, is as follows: KAGVTQTPRYLIKTRGQQVTLSCSPISGHRSVSWYQQTPGQGLQFLFEYFSETQRNKGNFPGRFSGRQFSNSRSEMNVSTLELGDSALYLCASTRGGDEQFFGPGTRLTVL.

Worth noting for this clone: A junction end diverges from the germline sequence, so it may reflect a read error. The genes are TRBV7-7 and TRBJ2-3; D not certain. CDR3 size: 13 residues. CDR1 SSHAT and CDR2 FNYEAQ come from the germline V gene (reference sequence). The CDR3 region is CASSLVGTDTQYF. For the CDR3, the DNA is TGTGCTAGCAGCTTAGTAGGCACAGATACGCAGTATTTT.

This chain joins TRBV28 and TRBJ1-2; possibly TRBD1 for D (5 bases). In germline, CDR1 is MDHEN, CDR2 SYDVKM. The CDR3 sequence is 13 residues long. V shed 7 bases and J shed 2 bases, with 11 bases lying between them. The CDR3 protein is CASMQGPNYGYTF. The CDR3 nucleotides are TGTGCCAGCATGCAGGGCCCCAACTATGGCTACACCTTC.

The genes are TRBV4-1 and TRBJ1-1; D not certain. Trimming removed 0 bases at V and 8 bases at J, with 16 bases between. This CDR3 has 15 amino acids. Germline values: CDR1 MGHRA, CDR2 YSYEKL. In DNA form, the CDR3 reads TGCGCCAGCAGCCAAGATCTAGGAGCGGCAGGCGAAGCTTTCTTT. This sequence encodes CASSQDLGAAGEAFF.

This clone was counted a few times. V and J are TRBV9 and TRBJ1-3; TRBD1 matches at 8 bases. CDR1 is SGDLS, CDR2 YYNGEE, per germline. The V and J ends lost 0 bases and 4 bases, in that order; junction bases with no gene match: 6. CDR3 length equals 16 residues. The CDR3 DNA reads TGTGCCAGCAGCGTAGGGACAGGGATAGCGGGAAACACCATATATTTT. The encoded protein is CASSVGTGIAGNTIYF.

The chain joins TRBV15 to TRBJ2-1; TRBD2 aligns across 11 bases. With V trimmed by 1 base and J by 8 bases, 16 bases remained unmatched. This CDR3 spans 19 amino acids. Germline V gene lookup returns CDR1 LNHNV and CDR2 YYDKDF (reference sequence). CDR3 protein: CATSRVGARLAGRSDEQFF. The CDR3 coding sequence is TGTGCCACCAGCAGAGTTGGGGCGCGACTAGCGGGAAGGTCGGATGAGCAGTTCTTC. Complete variable domain (other parts from reference TRBV15 and TRBJ2-1): DAMVIQNPRYQVTQFGKPVTLSCSQTLNHNVMYWYQQKSSQAPKLLFHYYDKDFNNEADTPDNFQSRRPNTSFCFLDIRSPGLGDTAMYLCATSRVGARLAGRSDEQFFGPGTRLTVL.

The J gene is TRBJ2-1, the V gene TRBV15, with 10 bases identical to TRBD2. Unmatched junction bases numbered 11, after V lost 0 bases and J lost 3 bases. Germline V gives CDR1 LNHNV, CDR2 YYDKDF (reference sequence). The CDR3 contains 19 residues. CDR3 coding DNA: TGTGCCACCAGCAGAGATGGGAGTAGCGGGGGGAGCGGCTACAATGAGCAGTTCTTC. Its translation: CATSRDGSSGGSGYNEQFF.

The rearrangement links TRBV18 to TRBJ2-7, with 11 bases identical to TRBD1. Germline CDR1 reads KGHSH; CDR2 reads LQKENI. The V and J ends lost 2 bases and 4 bases, in that order; junction bases with no gene match: 4. This CDR3 spans 15 amino acids. CDR3 sequence reads: CASSPTGTGGYEQYF. CDR3 bases: TGTGCCAGCTCACCAACCGGGACAGGGGGTTACGAGCAGTACTTC. Looking up the rest from reference TRBV18 and TRBJ2-7 gives the full variable domain: NAGVMQNPRHLVRRRGQEARLRCSPMKGHSHVYWYRQLPEEGLKFMVYLQKENIIDESGMPKERFSAEFPKEGPSILRIQQVVRGDSAAYFCASSPTGTGGYEQYFGPGTRLTVT.